The 4 T cell receptor beta chains below were found in one sample sequenced in a study of shared clonotypes between healthy human individuals. Assay used: immunoSEQ multiplex PCR; TCRdb lists only in-frame clones, some missing. The repertoire holds over a million clones, with 70% to 80% as singletons. Sequencing was performed on memory CD4+ T cells from PBMCs. The subset denotes: CD45RA-negative fraction. Every receptor here comes from a man aged 18 to 30 in good health. Some clones in this sample may be carry-over from other donors' samples.

This chain uses TRBV7-9 with TRBJ2-7, with a possible D match to TRBD2 (5 bases). Germline V gives CDR1 SEHNR, CDR2 FQNEAQ (reference sequence). Trimming left V 1 base short and J 10 bases short, with 11 bases between. This CDR3 is built from 12 residues. CDR3 bases: TGTGCCAGCAGCTTAGGGTCGGGAATTCAGTACTTC. It is translated as CASSLGSGIQYF.

With respect to this clone: In the same sample, other DNA sequences code for this CDR3. The V gene is TRBV19, the J gene TRBJ1-1; D might be TRBD1 (6 bases). Looked up from germline, CDR1 is LNHDA and CDR2 is SQIVND (reference sequence). V was shortened by 3 bases and J by 3 bases, with 8 bases between the two germline ends. The CDR3 is 13 residues long. The CDR3 sequence is CASSIRTDTEAFF. The CDR3 region has the DNA TGTGCCAGTAGTATTAGGACAGACACTGAAGCTTTCTTT.

The rearrangement uses TRBV29-1 and TRBJ2-7, with D perhaps being TRBD1 or TRBD2 (6 bases each). Judging by the DNA end, TRBJ2-5 fits better; the J call may be wrong. CDR3 size: 13 residues. Germline V gives CDR1 SQVTM, CDR2 ANQGSEA. In nucleotides, the CDR3 is TGCAGCGTTGATACAGGGAGGTCAGAGACCCAGTACTTC. Protein sequence: CSVDTGRSETQYF.

The V and J genes are TRBV6-5 and TRBJ1-1; a weak D match, TRBD1 (6 bases). The germline V and J ends were trimmed by 5 bases and 6 bases, with 19 bases remaining between them. This CDR3 region has 15 residues. Germline loops: CDR1 MNHEY, CDR2 SVGAGI. The CDR3 region has the DNA TGTGCCAGCAGTAGTTTAAACAGGGTGTTCCCTGAAGCTTTCTTT. It translates to CASSSLNRVFPEAFF.